Sequencing of this TCR beta chain was carried out in a study of shared clonotypes between healthy human individuals. Study results and limitations: Naive CD4 clonotypes overlapped across several donors at about 5.2%.

A split of CD4+ cells into CD45RA+ naive and CD45RA-negative memory subsets was performed. This CDR3 region has 14 residues. The germline V gene has CDR1 MNHNY and CDR2 SVGAGI (reference sequence). Trimming removed 2 bases from V and 4 bases from J, with 11 bases in between. A deep-level run was used for the assay. TCRdb keeps only in-frame clones here, not all; method: immunoSEQ multiplex PCR. This table holds about a million clones, 70% to 85% found once. As concerns this clone: The antigen remains undetermined.

This sequence joins TRBV6-6 and TRBJ1-1; D gene ambiguous. The TCR was taken from a young man in good health. Some clones in this sample may be carry-over from other donors' samples. The sequencing sample was made of memory CD4+ T cells from PBMCs. Subset noted: CD45RA-negative fraction. The CDR3 DNA sequence: TGTGCCAGCAGTTACAACTGGGAGAGCACTGAAGCTTTCTTT. Protein product: CASSYNWESTEAFF.